The 17 T cell receptor beta chains below all came from one sample that was sequenced in a study. TCRdb itself ran the 5' RACE reads through MiXCR, one entry per CDR3 protein. The repertoire has 55,000 to 75,000 distinct CDR3 sequences, roughly 30% of them found once; the top ten carry 2% to 2.5%. The sample taken for sequencing was tumor-infiltrating naive CD4+ T cells sorted from the breast tumor. The subset is: naive CD4+ T cells, CD4+CD45RA+CD25-. These TCRs come from a female donor with breast cancer.

This clonotype was seen more than once but under ten times. V is TRBV2 and J is TRBJ2-7, with D perhaps TRBD1 or TRBD2 (5 bases each). The CDR3 has 15 residues. Germline V lookup: CDR1 SNHLY, CDR2 FYNNEI. V lost 4 bases to trimming and J lost 0 bases, with 13 bases between them. The CDR3 DNA follows: TGTGCCAGCAGTGGGGACCACAGGAACTCCTACGAGCAGTACTTC. Protein: CASSGDHRNSYEQYF.

V usage is TRBV27 and J usage is TRBJ1-1; D might be TRBD1 (6 bases). Trimming took 3 bases from V and 2 from J, leaving 10 bases between them. Germline CDR1 is MNHEY and CDR2 is SMNVEV (reference sequence). There are 14 residues in the CDR3. The CDR3 DNA is TGTGCCAGCAGTTTTGGGGGCAGAAACACTGAAGCTTTCTTT. Translated, it gives CASSFGGRNTEAFF.

Of note for this clonotype: This sequence may be a read error, since a much larger clone differs from it by one base. This chain uses TRBV5-4 with TRBJ1-1; D might be TRBD1 (5 bases). Per the germline V gene, CDR1 is SGHNT and CDR2 is YYREEE (reference sequence). CDR3 size: 13 residues. In nucleotides, the CDR3 is TGTGCCAGCAAACCGGGGGAAGGAACTGAAGCTCTCTTT. Translated: CASKPGEGTEALF.

In regard to this clonotype: Mismatch with germline at one junction end may stem from a read error. This chain joins TRBV12-3 or TRBV12-4 and TRBJ2-1; a possible D gene is TRBD1 (5 bases). This CDR3 comprises 15 residues. The CDR3 bases are TGTGCCAGCAGTCCAGGGCGCGCGACTTACAGTGAGCAGTTCTTC. It yields the protein CASSPGRATYSEQFF.

The J gene is TRBJ1-5, the V gene TRBV6-1; the D gene is possibly TRBD1 (5 bases). Germline V gene lookup returns CDR1 MNHNS and CDR2 SASEGT. CDR3 length: 14 amino acids. V lost 7 bases and J lost 9, with 19 bases in between. The CDR3 here is CASMASGATRPQHF. Written as DNA, the CDR3 is TGTGCCAGCATGGCTAGCGGGGCCACGCGGCCCCAGCATTTT.

This chain uses TRBV3-1 with TRBJ1-2; TRBD1 aligns across 9 bases. The CDR3 extends over 15 amino acids. The V gene's germline CDR1 is LGHDT and CDR2 YNNKEL (reference sequence). Trimming removed 2 bases from V and 4 bases from J; junction bases left unmatched: 5. CDR3 bases: TGTGCCAGCAGCCAATCGGGACAGGGCGGCTATGGCTACACCTTC. Its protein product is CASSQSGQGGYGYTF.

For this clonotype: This could be a read error, since a much larger clone is one nucleotide away. J is TRBJ1-5 and V is TRBV4-2; D gene unclear. V shed 5 bases and J shed 4 bases, with 15 bases lying between them. CDR1 is LGHNA, CDR2 YNFKEQ, per germline. This CDR3 is 15 amino acids long. CDR3 region: CASSSGPKGNQPQHF. As DNA, the CDR3 is TGTGCCAGCAGCTCCGGCCCCAAAGGGAATCAGCCCCAGCATTTT.

This clonotype was counted between two and nine times. This chain uses TRBV20-1 with TRBJ2-5; 12 bases align to TRBD2. V dropped 3 bases and J dropped 4; count of bases not matched to a gene: 9. Germline-derived CDR1 and CDR2 are DFQATT and SNEGSKA (reference sequence). This CDR3 contains 16 residues. DNA for the CDR3: TGCAGTGCTAGGCCCCTAGCGGGAGGGCCACGAGAGACCCAGTACTTC. Its translation is CSARPLAGGPRETQYF.

This clonotype was seen a few times. The chain links TRBV7-9 to TRBJ2-7, with D possibly called TRBD1 or TRBD2 (5 bases each). Germline lookup yields CDR1 SEHNR and CDR2 FQNEAQ (reference sequence). The CDR3 is made up of 14 amino acids. V lost 1 base, J lost 5 bases, and 12 bases lay in between. The CDR3 nucleotides are TGTGCCAGCAGCTTAGACAGTAGGGGAGACGAGCAGTACTTC. Translated, it gives CASSLDSRGDEQYF.

This clonotype was recorded many times. V is TRBV20-1 and J is TRBJ2-2, with D hard to call. The CDR3 is 14 amino acids. Deletions cut 2 bases from V and 4 bases from J, with 11 bases between. Germline values: CDR1 DFQATT, CDR2 SNEGSKA (reference sequence). CDR3 in DNA: TGCAGTGCTAGACCGGCAGGCGGCACCGGGGAGCTGTTTTTT. As protein: CSARPAGGTGELFF.

Concerning this clonotype itself: The junction and the germline gene differ at one end; a read error may be behind it. CDR3 protein: CAGRDSANYGYTF. CDR3 in DNA: TGTGCCGGCAGGGACTCCGCTAACTATGGCTACACCTTC. J is TRBJ1-2 and V is TRBV28; D is possibly TRBD1 (5 bases). Germline V gives CDR1 MDHEN, CDR2 SYDVKM. This CDR3 contains 13 residues.

This clonotype showed up just a few times. A much larger clone lies a single base off, so this may be a read error. The chain is built from TRBV3-1 and TRBJ1-2; D unclear. Germline CDR1 is LGHDT and CDR2 is YNNKEL (reference sequence). The length of the CDR3 is 14 residues. The CDR3 reads CASSQDRFYYDYTF. The CDR3 DNA is TGTGCCAGCAGCCAAGACAGATTCTACTATGACTACACCTTC.

The chain uses TRBV5-1 and TRBJ2-2; D remains ambiguous. This CDR3 is built from 16 residues. V shed 0 bases and J shed 0 bases, with 9 bases lying between them. Per germline, CDR1 SGHRS and CDR2 YFSETQ. The CDR3 here is CASSLGARTNTGELFF. Here the CDR3 DNA reads TGCGCCAGCAGCTTGGGTGCGCGAACGAACACCGGGGAGCTGTTTTTT.

The CDR3 DNA reads TGTGCCAGCAGAAGAACGGGCGTAGATACGCAGTATTTT. Translation: CASRRTGVDTQYF. This chain links TRBV6-5 with TRBJ2-3, with D unresolved. Germline loops: CDR1 MNHEY, CDR2 SVGAGI. The CDR3 consists of 13 residues. Trimming pared 6 bases from V and 5 bases from J, leaving 12 bases between.

This clonotype has more than one count but fewer than ten. Mismatch with germline at one junction end may stem from a read error. The V and J genes are TRBV4-1 and TRBJ2-6, with D uncertain. The CDR3 sequence is 17 residues long. Germline V gene sequence: CDR1 MGHRA, CDR2 YSYEKL. CDR3 nucleotide sequence: TGCGCCAGCAGTTCGGACGGCACTCTTATTGGGTCCAACGTCCTGACTTTC. It specifies CASSSDGTLIGSNVLTF.

CDR3 in amino acids: CASSQIDILSFGDTQYF. CDR3 sequence (DNA): TGCGCCAGCAGCCAAATCGACATCCTAAGCTTCGGAGATACGCAGTATTTT. The chain is built from TRBV4-1 and TRBJ2-3; D remains unclear. In germline, CDR1 is MGHRA, CDR2 YSYEKL. The CDR3 is 17 amino acids. V gave up 2 bases and J gave up 5 bases, with 20 bases separating them.

To note about this clonotype: Its ends do not fully match the called genes, so a read error is possible. The V and J genes are TRBV6-6 and TRBJ1-5; D remains unclear. Germline CDR1 reads MNHNY; CDR2 reads SVGAGI (reference sequence). This CDR3 has 14 amino acids. CDR3 protein: CASSHSSGVQPQHF. CDR3 nucleotide sequence: TGTGCCAGCAGTCACTCATCCGGGGTTCAGCCCCAGCATTTT.